The sequence of this TCR beta chain was determined in a study of control samples from healthy donors and cancer patients. Looked up from germline, CDR1 is SGHDT and CDR2 is YYEEEE. CDR3 size: 16 residues. V was clipped by 0 bases and J by 5 bases; unmatched bases: 8. The repertoire was sequenced with immunoSEQ multiplex PCR; TCRdb's copy has only in-frame clones and lacks some. The data contain about 150,000 clones, just over 85% of them singletons. This chain connects TRBV5-6 to TRBJ2-1, with 7 bases lining up with TRBD2. Material for sequencing was blood. This sequence originates from a man younger than 35 in good health. CDR3 sequence (DNA): TGTGCCAGCAGCTTGGGCCGGCCCGCGGGGGACAATGAGCAGTTCTTC. Protein sequence: CASSLGRPAGDNEQFF.